These 6 T cell receptor beta chains originate from one sample sequenced in a study of neurological immune-mediated disorders. TCRdb re-derived calls from the 5' RACE reads in MiXCR, one entry per CDR3 protein. The table has 35,000 to 50,000 distinct CDR3 sequences, 2.5% seen once; the top ten hold approximately 2.3%. Sequencing used PBMCs. Receptors originate from a man between 50 and 59 years old with multiple sclerosis.

This clonotype was counted many times. The rearrangement uses TRBV20-1 and TRBJ2-1; 10 bases line up with TRBD2. The trim removed 0 bases at V and 0 bases at J, leaving 11 bases unmatched. Per the germline V gene, CDR1 is DFQATT and CDR2 is SNEGSKA (reference sequence). The CDR3 runs to 19 residues. In nucleotides, the CDR3 is TGCAGTGCTAGAGAAGGTAGCGGGGGGCCCCGGAGCTCCTACAATGAGCAGTTCTTC. Its translation: CSAREGSGGPRSSYNEQFF.

This clonotype was found many times. This chain connects TRBV18 to TRBJ2-1; D remains unclear. Germline values: CDR1 KGHSH, CDR2 LQKENI. V lost 3 bases and J lost 9, with 9 bases in between. The CDR3 consists of 12 residues. The DNA for the CDR3 is TGTGCCAGCTCACCGACCCTGGGTGAGCAGTTCTTC. Its translation: CASSPTLGEQFF.

This clonotype was observed at least ten times. The chain is built from TRBV6-5 and TRBJ2-4; 7 nucleotides line up with TRBD1. This CDR3 has 16 residues. The V and J ends lost 6 bases and 9 bases, in that order; junction bases with no gene match: 17. Germline assignment: CDR1 MNHEY and CDR2 SVGAGI. The CDR3 coding sequence is TGTGCCAGCAGCCCCAGGGAGACAGGGCGGATTAGCATTCAGTACTTC. The encoded protein is CASSPRETGRISIQYF.

This clonotype was seen at least ten times. The J gene is TRBJ1-2, the V gene TRBV10-3, with TRBD1 as a possible D gene (5 bases). V lost 4 bases, J lost 2 bases, and 5 bases lay in between. The CDR3 has 12 amino acids. From germline, CDR1 is ENHRY and CDR2 SYGVKD. CDR3 sequence reads: CAISGQNYGYTF. Here the CDR3 DNA reads TGTGCCATCAGTGGACAGAACTATGGCTACACCTTC.

This clonotype was counted a few times. J is TRBJ1-4 and V is TRBV20-1; a possible D gene is TRBD1 (5 bases). V lost 5 bases and J 4 bases, leaving 11 bases between the germline ends. Germline assignment: CDR1 DFQATT and CDR2 SNEGSKA (reference sequence). This CDR3 comprises 13 residues. The CDR3 DNA follows: TGCAGTGCTCCAGGGAGAGATAATGAAAAACTGTTTTTT. It codes for CSAPGRDNEKLFF.

This clonotype was seen repeatedly, ten times or more. The chain couples TRBV29-1 to TRBJ1-2, with D maybe TRBD1 (5 bases). CDR1 is SQVTM, CDR2 ANQGSEA, per germline. The CDR3 is 13 residues long. Trimming pared 7 bases from V and 6 bases from J, leaving 18 bases between. For the CDR3, the DNA is TGCAGCGCCTGGGGGGGAGAAACGCATGGCTACACCTTC. The encoded protein is CSAWGGETHGYTF. The full variable domain, in which reference TRBV29-1 and TRBJ1-2 provide the parts outside the CDR3, is SAVISQKPSRDICQRGTSLTIQCQVDSQVTMMFWYRQQPGQSLTLIATANQGSEATYESGFVIDKFPISRPNLTFSTLTVSNMSPEDSSIYLCSAWGGETHGYTFGSGTRLTVV.